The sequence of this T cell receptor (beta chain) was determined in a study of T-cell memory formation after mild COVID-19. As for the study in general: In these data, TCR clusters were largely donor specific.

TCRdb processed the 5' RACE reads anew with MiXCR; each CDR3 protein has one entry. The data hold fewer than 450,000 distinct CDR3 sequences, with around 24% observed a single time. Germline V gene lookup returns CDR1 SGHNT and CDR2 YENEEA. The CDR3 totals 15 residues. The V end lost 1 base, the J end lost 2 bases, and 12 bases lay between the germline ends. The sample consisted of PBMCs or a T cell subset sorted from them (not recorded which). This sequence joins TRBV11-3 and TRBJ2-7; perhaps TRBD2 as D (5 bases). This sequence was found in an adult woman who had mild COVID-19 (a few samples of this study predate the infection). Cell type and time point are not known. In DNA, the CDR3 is TGTGCCAGCAGCTTAGGCAGGACTTCGACCTACGAGCAGTACTTC. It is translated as CASSLGRTSTYEQYF. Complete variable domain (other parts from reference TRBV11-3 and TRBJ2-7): EAGVVQSPRYKIIEKKQPVAFWCNPISGHNTLYWYLQNLGQGPELLIRYENEEAVDDSQLPKDRFSAERLKGVDSTLKIQPAELGDSAVYLCASSLGRTSTYEQYFGPGTRLTVT.